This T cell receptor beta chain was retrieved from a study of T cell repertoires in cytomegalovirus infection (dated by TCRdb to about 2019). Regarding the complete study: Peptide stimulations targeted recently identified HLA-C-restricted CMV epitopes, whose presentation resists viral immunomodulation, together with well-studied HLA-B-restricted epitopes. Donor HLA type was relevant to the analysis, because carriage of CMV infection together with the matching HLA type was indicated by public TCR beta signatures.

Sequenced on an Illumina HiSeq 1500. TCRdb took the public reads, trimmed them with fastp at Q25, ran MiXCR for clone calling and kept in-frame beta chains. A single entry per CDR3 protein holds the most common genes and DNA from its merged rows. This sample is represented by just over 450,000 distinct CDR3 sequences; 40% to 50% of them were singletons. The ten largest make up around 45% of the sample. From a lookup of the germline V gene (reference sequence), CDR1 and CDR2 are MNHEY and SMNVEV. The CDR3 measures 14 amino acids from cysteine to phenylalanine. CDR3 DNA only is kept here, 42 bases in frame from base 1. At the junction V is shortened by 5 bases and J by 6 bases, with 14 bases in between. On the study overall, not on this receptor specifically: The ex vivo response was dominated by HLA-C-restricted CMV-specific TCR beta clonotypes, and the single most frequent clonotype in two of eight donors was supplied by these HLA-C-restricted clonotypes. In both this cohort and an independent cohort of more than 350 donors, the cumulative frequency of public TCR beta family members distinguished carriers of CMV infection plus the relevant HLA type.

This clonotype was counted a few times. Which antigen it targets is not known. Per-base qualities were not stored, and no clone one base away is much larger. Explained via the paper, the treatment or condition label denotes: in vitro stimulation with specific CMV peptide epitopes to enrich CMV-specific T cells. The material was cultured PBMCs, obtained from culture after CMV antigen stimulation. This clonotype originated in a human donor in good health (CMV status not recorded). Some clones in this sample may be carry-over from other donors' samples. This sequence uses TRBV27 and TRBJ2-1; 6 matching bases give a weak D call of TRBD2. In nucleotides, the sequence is TGTGCCAGCAGTCACCCGACTAGTCCCAATGAGCAGTTCTTC. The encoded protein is CASSHPTSPNEQFF.